Listed below are T cell receptor beta chains from one sample, sequenced in a study of T cell responses to AZD1222 COVID-19 vaccine. Libraries were prepared by immunoSEQ multiplex PCR; TCRdb keeps only in-frame clonotypes and omits some of them. The sample carries around 96,000 clones, 88% recorded once. The sample here was peripheral blood, taken on day 0 of AZD1222 vaccination. Source of these receptors: an adult in good health. The CDR3 runs from the conserved cysteine through the conserved F or W. A D gene is named only where the DNA matches it firmly. Part of the rows lack a size; the others show once, few, many or a class for expanded clones.

cdr3_nt: TGTGCCAGCAGTCTTACAGCGAACACTGAAGCTTTCTTT; cdr3_aa: CASSLTANTEAFF; clone_size: .; v_call: TRBV7-9; d_call: .; j_call: TRBJ1-1
cdr3_nt: TGTGCCAGTAGTAGAGGGGTCGGGACAGGGTCGAATCAGCCCCAGCATTTT; cdr3_aa: CASSRGVGTGSNQPQHF; clone_size: .; v_call: TRBV19; d_call: TRBD1; j_call: TRBJ1-5
cdr3_nt: TGTGCCAGCAGTTTAAGCGGGGGTGAGCAGTTCTTC; cdr3_aa: CASSLSGGEQFF; clone_size: .; v_call: TRBV12-3/TRBV12-4; d_call: TRBD2; j_call: TRBJ2-1
cdr3_nt: TGTGCCAGCAGTTGGCTAGCGGGGGGGCCGGATACGCAGTATTTT; cdr3_aa: CASSWLAGGPDTQYF; clone_size: .; v_call: TRBV27; d_call: TRBD2; j_call: TRBJ2-3
cdr3_nt: TGTGCCAGCACCACGACTGAGACTTTCAATCAGCCCCAGCATTTT; cdr3_aa: CASTTTETFNQPQHF; clone_size: few; v_call: TRBV3-1/TRBV3-2; d_call: .; j_call: TRBJ1-5
cdr3_nt: TGTGCCAGCAGCTTATACAGAATGAACACTGAAGCTTTCTTT; cdr3_aa: CASSLYRMNTEAFF; clone_size: once; v_call: TRBV11-3; d_call: .; j_call: TRBJ1-1
cdr3_nt: TGCGCCAGCAGCTCACCCTCCCAACTTCGAGGTGGCTACACCTTC; cdr3_aa: CASSSPSQLRGGYTF; clone_size: .; v_call: TRBV4-1; d_call: .; j_call: TRBJ1-2
cdr3_nt: TGTGCCAGTAGTCGGATGGCAGCTACCTACGAGCAGTACTTC; cdr3_aa: CASSRMAATYEQYF; clone_size: .; v_call: TRBV19; d_call: .; j_call: TRBJ2-7
cdr3_nt: TGTGCCAGCAGCCTAGTTGGAAACACTGAAGCTTTCTTT; cdr3_aa: CASSLVGNTEAFF; clone_size: few; v_call: TRBV25-1; d_call: .; j_call: TRBJ1-1
cdr3_nt: TGCAGCGTGACCGGGACAGGGAGCTACGAGCAGTACTTC; cdr3_aa: CSVTGTGSYEQYF; clone_size: few; v_call: TRBV29-1; d_call: TRBD1; j_call: TRBJ2-7
cdr3_nt: TGTGCCAGCAGCAGGACAGCTCCTGGCTACACCTTC; cdr3_aa: CASSRTAPGYTF; clone_size: few; v_call: TRBV7-9; d_call: .; j_call: TRBJ1-2
cdr3_nt: TGTGCCAGCATCCGGGAGCTCCTTCCGACCTATGGCTACACCTTC; cdr3_aa: CASIRELLPTYGYTF; clone_size: .; v_call: TRBV6-5; d_call: .; j_call: TRBJ1-2
cdr3_nt: TGTGCCAGCAGCGTAGACGGTAACTATGGCTACACCTTC; cdr3_aa: CASSVDGNYGYTF; clone_size: .; v_call: TRBV5-4; d_call: .; j_call: TRBJ1-2
cdr3_nt: TGCGCCAGCAGCTTGGACGGACAGAGCACTGTCAATGAGCAGTTCTTC; cdr3_aa: CASSLDGQSTVNEQFF; clone_size: .; v_call: TRBV5-1; d_call: .; j_call: TRBJ2-1
cdr3_nt: TGTGCCAGCAGTTTAAAGGGGCTTCTCGATGGCTACACCTTC; cdr3_aa: CASSLKGLLDGYTF; clone_size: .; v_call: TRBV28; d_call: .; j_call: TRBJ1-2
cdr3_nt: TGTGCCAGCAGCCCAGGACAAACGGGACCCTCCTCACCCCTCCACTTT; cdr3_aa: CASSPGQTGPSSPLHF; clone_size: .; v_call: TRBV9; d_call: .; j_call: TRBJ1-6
cdr3_nt: TGTGCCAGTCGCGACAGGGGTGGCACCGGGGAGCTGTTTTTT; cdr3_aa: CASRDRGGTGELFF; clone_size: .; v_call: TRBV19; d_call: TRBD1; j_call: TRBJ2-2
cdr3_nt: TGTGCCAGTAATAGGGACGGCCGATTCTATGGCTACACCTTC; cdr3_aa: CASNRDGRFYGYTF; clone_size: .; v_call: TRBV19; d_call: .; j_call: TRBJ1-2
cdr3_nt: TGTGCCAGCAGCCAACAGGGCGGGCAGCCCCAGCATTTT; cdr3_aa: CASSQQGGQPQHF; clone_size: .; v_call: TRBV6-5; d_call: .; j_call: TRBJ1-5
cdr3_nt: TGTGCCAGCAGCCCTCCAGTTCGGAAGGGGGACACTGAAGCTTTCTTT; cdr3_aa: CASSPPVRKGDTEAFF; clone_size: .; v_call: TRBV5-8; d_call: .; j_call: TRBJ1-1
cdr3_nt: TGTGCCAGCAGCCCAGCCCTAACAGGGTATGAAGGCTACACCTTC; cdr3_aa: CASSPALTGYEGYTF; clone_size: .; v_call: TRBV7-2; d_call: .; j_call: TRBJ1-2
cdr3_nt: TGTGCCTGGAGTATGATGGACACTGAAGCTTTCTTT; cdr3_aa: CAWSMMDTEAFF; clone_size: .; v_call: TRBV30; d_call: .; j_call: TRBJ1-1
cdr3_nt: TGTGCCAGCAGTTCCCCTAACTATGGCTACACCTTC; cdr3_aa: CASSSPNYGYTF; clone_size: .; v_call: TRBV2; d_call: .; j_call: TRBJ1-2
cdr3_nt: TGTGCCAGCAGTGAGGGCGGGGGGGCCAATGAGCAGTTCTTC; cdr3_aa: CASSEGGGANEQFF; clone_size: .; v_call: TRBV2; d_call: TRBD2; j_call: TRBJ2-1
cdr3_nt: TGTGCCAGCAGCTTCCTCAGGGGTGAGGAAGGCTACACCTTC; cdr3_aa: CASSFLRGEEGYTF; clone_size: .; v_call: TRBV11-2; d_call: .; j_call: TRBJ1-2
cdr3_nt: TGTGCCAGCAGCTTCGGGGGACTAGCCCAAGAGACCCAGTACTTC; cdr3_aa: CASSFGGLAQETQYF; clone_size: .; v_call: TRBV5-4; d_call: TRBD2; j_call: TRBJ2-5
cdr3_nt: TGTGCCAGCAGACGGGACAGCTATGGCTACACCTTC; cdr3_aa: CASRRDSYGYTF; clone_size: .; v_call: TRBV25-1; d_call: TRBD1; j_call: TRBJ1-2